These 19 T cell receptor beta chains came from one sample sequenced in a study of blood T cell repertoires in COVID-19. Repertoires were generated with immunoSEQ multiplex PCR, while TCRdb's copy carries only in-frame clones and drops some. The sample has tens of thousands of clones; about nine tenths are singletons. What was sequenced was peripheral blood. These receptors were collected from a man aged 55 to 70 with acute or convalescent COVID-19.

The chain combines TRBV6-5 with TRBJ1-4; a possible D gene is TRBD1 (5 bases). Germline V CDR1 and CDR2: MNHEY, SVGAGI. Trimming cost V 2 bases and J 7 bases, with 11 bases left between them. The CDR3 runs 14 residues. CDR3 coding DNA: TGTGCCAGCAGTTACCTCACCCAGGGTGAAAAACTGTTTTTT. Protein product: CASSYLTQGEKLFF.

The chain is built from TRBV2 and TRBJ2-1, with TRBD2 matching over 8 bases. There are 17 residues in the CDR3. The J segment lost 3 bases and the V segment lost 7 bases, leaving 14 bases of the junction unmatched. Germline CDR1 SNHLY, CDR2 FYNNEI. CDR3 nucleotides: TGTGCCAGCACGCCCCTTTGGGCTAGCGGGCTCTACAATGAGCAGTTCTTC. Its translation: CASTPLWASGLYNEQFF. The entire variable domain, with the rest obtained from reference TRBV2 and TRBJ2-1, is as follows: EPEVTQTPSHQVTQMGQEVILRCVPISNHLYFYWYRQILGQKVEFLVSFYNNEISEKSEIFDDQFSVERPDGSNFTLKIRSTKLEDSAMYFCASTPLWASGLYNEQFFGPGTRLTVL.

The chain carries TRBV30 and TRBJ1-2; weak D call: TRBD1 (6 bases). This CDR3 region has 11 residues. V was trimmed by 2 bases and J by 12 bases, leaving 13 bases between them. Germline V gene data show CDR1 as GTSNPN and CDR2 as SVGIG (reference sequence). The CDR3 sequence: CAWSQTGDNTF. In DNA form, the CDR3 reads TGTGCCTGGAGTCAGACCGGGGACAACACCTTC.

The J gene is TRBJ1-1, the V gene TRBV5-4; D is possibly TRBD1 (6 bases). Germline assignment: CDR1 SGHNT and CDR2 YYREEE (reference sequence). Trimming pared 3 bases from V and 4 bases from J, leaving 19 bases between. The CDR3 loop spans 16 amino acids. The CDR3, as DNA: TGTGCCAGCAGCTCCACGGACAGAATGTTGGGCACTGAAGCTTTCTTT. It codes for CASSSTDRMLGTEAFF. Together with reference TRBV5-4 and TRBJ1-1, the CDR3 gives the full variable domain: ETGVTQSPTHLIKTRGQQVTLRCSSQSGHNTVSWYQQALGQGPQFIFQYYREEENGRGNFPPRFSGLQFPNYSSELNVNALELDDSALYLCASSSTDRMLGTEAFFGQGTRLTVV.

V usage is TRBV5-6 and J usage is TRBJ1-3; D gene ambiguous. Germline V gene data show CDR1 as SGHDT and CDR2 as YYEEEE. V was shortened by 2 bases and J by 6 bases, with 12 bases between the two germline ends. The CDR3 is 14 residues long. CDR3 protein: CASSLSTGVNTIYF. The CDR3 bases are TGTGCCAGCAGCTTATCAACCGGGGTAAACACCATATATTTT.

The chain uses TRBV9 and TRBJ2-3, with D perhaps TRBD1 (5 bases). The V gene lost 0 bases and the J gene lost 1 base, with 12 bases spanning the gap. The CDR3 sequence is 16 residues long. The germline V gene encodes CDR1 SGDLS and CDR2 YYNGEE. CDR3 sequence (DNA): TGTGCCAGCAGCGTAGTAGGGGCAGGCCGCACAGATACGCAGTATTTT. The encoded protein is CASSVVGAGRTDTQYF.

The chain links TRBV28 to TRBJ1-1; the match to TRBD1 covers 7 bases. V trimming: 5 bases; J trimming: 0 bases; junction bases outside the gene matches: 12. This CDR3 has 17 residues. Germline CDR1 reads MDHEN; CDR2 reads SYDVKM. DNA for the CDR3: TGTGCCAGCAGTCCCAGACAGGGAACTTACGTGAACACTGAAGCTTTCTTT. As protein: CASSPRQGTYVNTEAFF.

This chain uses TRBV7-9 with TRBJ2-1; the match to TRBD2 covers 9 bases. The germline V gene encodes CDR1 SEHNR and CDR2 FQNEAQ (reference sequence). The CDR3 is made up of 17 amino acids. Trimming removed 5 bases from V and 2 bases from J; junction bases left unmatched: 10. The CDR3 DNA reads TGTGCCAGCAGCCCACAAACGGTAGCGGGGGCCTACAATGAGCAGTTCTTC. Translating gives CASSPQTVAGAYNEQFF.

The J gene is TRBJ2-1, the V gene TRBV7-9; 15 bases line up with TRBD2. Germline V CDR1 and CDR2: SEHNR, FQNEAQ (reference sequence). Trimming cost V 5 bases and J 8 bases; bases outside gene matches: 4. The CDR3 sequence is 15 residues long. CDR3: CASSRTSGGAHEQFF. In nucleotides, the CDR3 is TGTGCCAGCAGCCGGACTAGCGGGGGGGCTCATGAGCAGTTCTTC.

The chain joins TRBV19 to TRBJ2-7, with 7 bases identical to TRBD1. The germline V gene encodes CDR1 LNHDA and CDR2 SQIVND (reference sequence). V lost 4 bases, J lost 7 bases, and 10 bases stayed unmatched. CDR3 length equals 14 residues. The CDR3 DNA is TGTGCCAGTAGTAGGGAAACAGGGGTGACTGAGCAGTACTTC. It specifies CASSRETGVTEQYF.

The chain has TRBV27 and TRBJ1-1; 9 positions match TRBD1. Trimming cost V 6 bases and J 6 bases; bases outside gene matches: 8. Germline V gives CDR1 MNHEY, CDR2 SMNVEV (reference sequence). The CDR3 loop spans 14 amino acids. The CDR3: CASSPGQGGPEAFF. The CDR3 nucleotides are TGTGCCAGCAGCCCGGGACAGGGAGGCCCTGAAGCTTTCTTT.

This rearrangement joins TRBV6-5 to TRBJ1-1, with D unclear. CDR3 size: 14 residues. Germline V gene data show CDR1 as MNHEY and CDR2 as SVGAGI. Trimming stripped 2 bases from V and 13 bases from J, with 20 bases between. In DNA form, the CDR3 reads TGTGCCAGCAGTTACGCAGAGGCCGGGTATAAGGATTTCTTT. Translated, it gives CASSYAEAGYKDFF.

This clone showed up just a few times. The V and J genes are TRBV7-2 and TRBJ1-1; D ambiguous. This CDR3 spans 14 amino acids. The germline V and J ends were trimmed by 4 bases and 9 bases, with 18 bases remaining between them. In germline, CDR1 is SGHTA, CDR2 FQGNSA. The CDR3 is CASSSTTGSRKAFF. DNA for the CDR3: TGTGCCAGCAGCTCGACGACCGGGAGTAGGAAAGCTTTCTTT.

The gene calls are TRBV2 and TRBJ1-6, with D perhaps matching TRBD1 (6 bases). This CDR3 is built from 14 residues. Germline V gene lookup returns CDR1 SNHLY and CDR2 FYNNEI. The V end lost 6 bases, the J end lost 4 bases, and 10 bases lay between the germline ends. CDR3 amino acids: CASREDSYNSPLHF. DNA of the CDR3: TGTGCCAGCAGGGAGGACAGTTATAATTCACCCCTCCACTTT.

The chain's CDR3 is CASSLVRSGTEAFF. CDR3 nucleotides: TGTGCCAGCAGCTTAGTTAGATCAGGCACTGAAGCTTTCTTT. The chain couples TRBV7-9 to TRBJ1-1; D gene unclear. The CDR3 length is 14 residues. V dropped 1 base and J dropped 4 bases, with 10 bases sitting between them. Germline CDR1 and CDR2: SEHNR and FQNEAQ (reference sequence).

Worth noting for this clone: One end of the junction varies from germline; a read error may be responsible. This chain connects TRBV7-3 to TRBJ2-3; 13 nucleotides align to TRBD2. The CDR3 has 18 amino acids. Germline V gene sequence: CDR1 SGHTA, CDR2 FQGTGA. The CDR3 DNA reads TGTGCCAGCAGCTTAGGCAGATGGACTAGCGGGGGTTCCACCCAAAGGGCTTTT. It codes for CASSLGRWTSGGSTQRAF.

The V and J genes are TRBV3-1 (or the pseudogene TRBV3-2) and TRBJ2-1; 8 bases agree with TRBD1. V lost 6 bases to trimming and J lost 0 bases; unmatched junction nucleotides: 4. The CDR3 extends over 15 amino acids. Germline CDR1 LGHDT, CDR2 YNNKEL (reference sequence). In DNA form, the CDR3 reads TGTGCCAGCAGTCCGACAGGGGTCTCCTACAATGAGCAGTTCTTC. Its translation: CASSPTGVSYNEQFF.

The chain uses TRBV5-5 and TRBJ2-5; D perhaps matches TRBD1 (5 bases). This CDR3 is built from 13 residues. Germline CDR1 reads SGHKS; CDR2 reads YYEKEE (reference sequence). V was trimmed by 6 bases and J by 5 bases, leaving 14 bases between them. The CDR3 protein is CASTAGLAETQYF. In DNA form, the CDR3 reads TGTGCCAGCACCGCAGGGTTGGCGGAGACCCAGTACTTC.

Worth noting for this clone: Additional DNA sequences in this sample encode the identical CDR3. This chain uses TRBV18 with TRBJ1-6, with D possibly TRBD1 on 6 matching bases. CDR3 length: 13 residues. Germline lookup yields CDR1 KGHSH and CDR2 LQKENI. The germline V and J ends were trimmed by 4 bases and 7 bases, with 8 bases remaining between them. The CDR3 DNA reads as TGTGCCAGCTCACTCGACAGGAATTCACCCCTCCACTTT. Amino acid sequence: CASSLDRNSPLHF.